A single sample gave rise to the 10 T cell receptor beta chains below, sequenced in a study of identical twins. TCRdb ran MiXCR on the 5' RACE reads and lists one entry per CDR3 protein. The table records about 520,000 distinct CDR3 sequences, 22% of them present only once. The same specimen was also included in a second study, on T cells expressing NK-cell markers.

The sequenced sample consisted of CD4+ T cells sorted from blood. These receptors originate from a woman aged 18-35 years in good health.

This clonotype has only a few counts. The CDR3 sequence: CASSLSGTGGWQPQHF. Here the CDR3 DNA reads TGTGCCAGCAGCTTATCCGGGACAGGGGGCTGGCAGCCCCAGCATTTT. This chain uses TRBV3-1 with TRBJ1-5; 12 nucleotides agree with TRBD1. J was trimmed by 7 bases and V by 5 bases; bases with no gene match: 9. The CDR3 extends over 16 amino acids. Looked up from germline, CDR1 is LGHDT and CDR2 is YNNKEL (reference sequence).

CDR3 sequence reads: CASSYSTAGTGNTIYF. CDR3 sequence (DNA): TGTGCCAGCAGTTACTCGACGGCAGGGACTGGAAACACCATATATTTT. The chain recombines TRBV6-5 with TRBJ1-3; possibly TRBD1 for D (5 bases). V was shortened by 0 bases and J by 2 bases, with 11 bases between the two germline ends. This CDR3 region has 16 residues. In germline, CDR1 is MNHEY, CDR2 SVGAGI.

This clonotype was detected only a few times. In DNA form, the CDR3 reads TGTGCAGCAGGGGGGATGGCCTCCTACAATGAGCAGTTCTTC. Its protein is CAAGGMASYNEQFF. V usage is TRBV6-2 or TRBV6-3 and J usage is TRBJ2-1, with D possibly being TRBD1 (7 bases). The CDR3 consists of 14 residues. CDR1 and CDR2 (germline): MNHEY, SVGEGT.

The chain recombines TRBV20-1 with TRBJ1-5, with D uncertain. CDR1 and CDR2 from the germline V gene are DFQATT and SNEGSKA (reference sequence). The CDR3 extends over 13 amino acids. Between the trimmed V and J ends, which lost 3 bases and 0 bases, there was a span of 6 bases. The CDR3 bases are TGCAGTGCTAGGCCGTATAGCAATCAGCCCCAGCATTTT. This gives the protein CSARPYSNQPQHF.

The V gene is TRBV20-1, the J gene TRBJ2-3; 14 nucleotides match TRBD2. V was clipped by 3 bases and J by 4 bases; unmatched bases: 6. The CDR3 is made up of 16 amino acids. CDR1 and CDR2 from the germline V gene are DFQATT and SNEGSKA (reference sequence). Here the CDR3 reads CSARGLAGVGPDTQYF. CDR3 nucleotide sequence: TGCAGTGCTAGGGGACTAGCGGGAGTAGGGCCAGATACGCAGTATTTT.

V usage is TRBV12-3 or TRBV12-4 and J usage is TRBJ2-1; 10 positions match TRBD2. The trim removed 6 bases at V and 6 bases at J, leaving 5 bases unmatched. This CDR3 spans 14 amino acids. In nucleotides, the CDR3 is TGTGCCAGCAGAATAGTAGCGGGGGGCAATGAGCAGTTCTTC. Its protein is CASRIVAGGNEQFF.

This clonotype was found once. V gene TRBV7-8 combines with J gene TRBJ1-4, with a weak D call TRBD1 (5 bases). The V end was cut by 5 bases, the J end by 5 bases, with 18 bases between. This CDR3 has 16 amino acids. Germline V CDR1 and CDR2: SGHVS, FQNEAQ. CDR3 DNA: TGTGCCAGCAGCCAAGGGGTCCCCGACCGCAATGAAAAACTGTTTTTT. Translation: CASSQGVPDRNEKLFF.

Details on this clonotype: Compared with germline, one end of the junction differs, possibly owing to a read error. The chain is built from TRBV19 and TRBJ2-7, with 9 nucleotides matching TRBD2. The germline CDR1 and CDR2 sequences are LNHDA and SQIVND (reference sequence). This CDR3 spans 14 amino acids. CDR3 in DNA: TGTGCCAGCAGTAGGCGCGGGAGGGCCTACGAGCAGTACTTC. Translating gives CASSRRGRAYEQYF.

This chain links TRBV2 with TRBJ1-5; D perhaps matches TRBD1 (5 bases). This CDR3 has 16 residues. The germline gives CDR1 SNHLY, CDR2 FYNNEI. The V end was cut by 7 bases, the J end by 5 bases, with 21 bases between. The CDR3 reads CASTGIGAGRDQPQHF. CDR3 in DNA: TGTGCCAGCACGGGGATAGGGGCAGGGAGGGATCAGCCCCAGCATTTT.

The chain carries TRBV7-2 and TRBJ2-5; D unresolved. The V gene lost 8 bases and the J gene lost 3 bases, with 13 bases spanning the gap. From germline, CDR1 is SGHTA and CDR2 FQGNSA. The CDR3 length is 13 residues. The CDR3 DNA reads TGTGCCAGCGTAGGACGGGCCGAAGAGACCCAGTACTTC. It codes for CASVGRAEETQYF.